This TCR beta chain came from a study of radiotherapy plus CTLA-4 blockade in lung cancer. Study-wide context: Among enrolled patients, less than 20% responded and 30% to 40% achieved disease control. Study-level results: Clones of tumor-derived TCRs expanded in blood after radiotherapy plus ipilimumab. Best predicting response, reportedly, were early blood T cell clone dynamics, with interferon-beta.

With 1 base removed from V and 9 bases from J, the gap between germline ends came to 12 bases. CDR3 length: 13 residues. The germline CDR1 and CDR2 sequences are SGHAT and FQNNGV. Patients in the study, people with chemo-refractory metastatic non-small-cell lung cancer, received focal radiation plus ipilimumab CTLA-4 blockade. Details on this clone: The target antigen is unknown.

Only in-frame clones appear in the TCRdb table, and some are missing; sequencing was by immunoSEQ multiplex PCR. The sample carries about 67,000 clones, around 77% recorded once. The V gene is TRBV11-2, the J gene TRBJ2-5; D is perhaps TRBD2 (6 bases). The material sequenced was peripheral blood, taken from a patient treated with radiotherapy plus ipilimumab. This receptor was obtained from a human donor with non-small cell lung cancer whose response to radiotherapy plus ipilimumab could not be evaluated. Some clones in this sample may be carry-over from other donors' samples. Here the CDR3 reads CASSLGAGGAQYF. For the CDR3, the DNA is TGTGCCAGCAGCTTAGGGGCGGGCGGGGCCCAGTACTTC.